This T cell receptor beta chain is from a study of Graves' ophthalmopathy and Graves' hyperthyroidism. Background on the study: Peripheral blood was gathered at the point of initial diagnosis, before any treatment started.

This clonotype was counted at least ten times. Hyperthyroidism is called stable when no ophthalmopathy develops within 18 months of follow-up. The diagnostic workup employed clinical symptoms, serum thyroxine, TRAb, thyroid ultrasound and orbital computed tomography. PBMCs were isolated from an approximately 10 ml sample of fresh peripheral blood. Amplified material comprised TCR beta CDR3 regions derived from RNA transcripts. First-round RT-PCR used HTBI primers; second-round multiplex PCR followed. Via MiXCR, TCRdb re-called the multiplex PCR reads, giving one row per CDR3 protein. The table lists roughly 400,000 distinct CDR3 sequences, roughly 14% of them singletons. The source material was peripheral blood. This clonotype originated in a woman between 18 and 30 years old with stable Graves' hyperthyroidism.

CDR3 protein: CASSSSGVLSQPQHF. CDR3 coding DNA: TGTGCCAGCAGTTCTTCAGGGGTCCTCAGTCAGCCCCAGCATTTT. The chain links TRBV6-2 or TRBV6-3 to TRBJ1-5; a weak D match, TRBD1 (6 bases). The CDR3 covers 15 residues. Per the germline V gene, CDR1 is MNHEY and CDR2 is SVGEGT. The V end was cut by 4 bases, the J end by 6 bases, with 16 bases between.